Sequencing of this TCR beta chain was carried out in a study of blood T cell repertoires in COVID-19. As for the study in general: Material from acute and convalescent COVID-19 was sourced from the United States, Italy and Spain. In each case, the material was cDNA or gDNA derived from T cells, B-cell-depleted T cells, or PBMCs.

The J segment lost 5 bases and the V segment lost 2 bases, leaving 2 bases of the junction unmatched. The V gene's germline CDR1 is SGHRS and CDR2 YFSETQ. This CDR3 is 14 amino acids long. As processed by the authors: Reference gene primer amplification gave estimated nucleated cell counts. Assay: immunoSEQ multiplex PCR; the TCRdb copy retains only in-frame clones and omits some. D and trimming come from the DNA, and the V and J calls and clone size come from that table. The sample has some 45,000 clones, over 80% seen once; the top ten hold about 13%. This TCR came from a human donor with active COVID-19. The donor label of this sample is uncertain. The V and J genes are TRBV5-1 and TRBJ2-1; TRBD2 matches 9 bases. Sample: peripheral blood. The CDR3 protein is CASSLAGGNNEQFF. CDR3 bases: TGCGCCAGCAGCTTAGCGGGGGGAAACAATGAGCAGTTCTTC.